Shown below are 27 T cell receptor beta chains from a single sample sequenced in a study of blood T cell repertoires in COVID-19. This table comes from immunoSEQ multiplex PCR, and its TCRdb copy is limited to in-frame clones, with some not included. Here the sample spans a few hundred thousand clones, approximately 89% being singletons. The sample taken for sequencing was peripheral blood. The receptors were gathered from a woman aged 25 to 39 with COVID-19, enrolled during active disease.

This chain connects TRBV3-1 (or the pseudogene TRBV3-2) to TRBJ2-7, with a weak D call TRBD1 (6 bases). Trimming removed 3 bases from V and 3 bases from J, with 12 bases in between. The germline V gene encodes CDR1 LGHDT and CDR2 YNNKEL (reference sequence). This CDR3 spans 14 amino acids. Here the CDR3 reads CASSQAGTFYEQYF. The CDR3, as DNA: TGTGCCAGCAGCCAGGCCGGGACATTCTACGAGCAGTACTTC.

The V and J genes are TRBV7-2 and TRBJ2-5; TRBD2 aligns across 14 bases. This CDR3 region has 17 residues. Germline CDR1 SGHTA, CDR2 FQGNSA. V lost 1 base and J lost 7; bases outside the gene matches: 8. The CDR3 protein is CASSLGLAGGPVGTQYF. The DNA for the CDR3 is TGTGCCAGCAGCTTAGGACTAGCGGGGGGGCCCGTCGGGACCCAGTACTTC.

V gene TRBV6-1 combines with J gene TRBJ1-4; D uncertain. This CDR3 has 16 amino acids. The V end was cut by 0 bases, the J end by 4 bases, with 12 bases between. The germline V gene has CDR1 MNHNS and CDR2 SASEGT. CDR3 sequence reads: CASSEALQGSNEKLFF. DNA for the CDR3: TGTGCCAGCAGTGAAGCCTTACAAGGGAGTAATGAAAAACTGTTTTTT.

The J gene is TRBJ2-6, the V gene TRBV5-4; 10 bases are shared with TRBD1. The germline V gene encodes CDR1 SGHNT and CDR2 YYREEE (reference sequence). After removal of 4 bases from V and 0 bases from J, the junction contained 4 bases not matched to a gene. The CDR3 covers 17 residues. The DNA for the CDR3 is TGTGCCAGCAGCATGGGACAGGGGATCTCTGGGGCCAACGTCCTGACTTTC. As protein: CASSMGQGISGANVLTF.

The V gene is TRBV3-1 (or the pseudogene TRBV3-2), the J gene TRBJ2-6; 10 positions match TRBD2. The CDR3 has 19 residues. With 1 base clipped from V and 1 base from J, the junction kept 7 bases outside the gene matches. CDR1 and CDR2 from the germline V gene are LGHDT and YNNKEL (reference sequence). The CDR3 DNA is TGTGCCAGCAGCCAAGGCCCGGGACTAGCGCTATCTGGGGCCAACGTCCTGACTTTC. Its protein product is CASSQGPGLALSGANVLTF.

V gene TRBV5-1 combines with J gene TRBJ2-2, with 8 bases fitting TRBD1. The CDR3 runs to 15 residues. CDR1 and CDR2 (germline): SGHRS, YFSETQ. V lost 4 bases, J lost 4 bases, and 6 bases stayed unmatched. The CDR3 DNA reads as TGCGCCAGCAGCGGGCAGGGGGCCGTCACCGGGGAGCTGTTTTTT. Translation: CASSGQGAVTGELFF.

This chain uses TRBV19 with TRBJ1-1; D ambiguous. The CDR3 sequence is 14 residues long. Germline CDR1 reads LNHDA; CDR2 reads SQIVND (reference sequence). The V gene lost 0 bases and the J gene lost 4 bases, with 9 bases spanning the gap. The CDR3 here is CASSIDRVRTEAFF. CDR3 nucleotides: TGTGCCAGTAGTATAGATCGAGTGCGCACTGAAGCTTTCTTT.

The chain uses TRBV4-3 and TRBJ1-2, with D uncertain. With 2 bases removed from V and 4 bases from J, the gap between germline ends came to 17 bases. Germline CDR1 reads LGHNA; CDR2 reads YSLEER. The CDR3 loop spans 16 amino acids. CDR3 in amino acids: CASSQSGGLVGYGYTF. The CDR3 DNA reads as TGCGCCAGCAGCCAATCGGGTGGGTTGGTTGGCTATGGCTACACCTTC.

The chain has TRBV25-1 and TRBJ2-2; possible D gene TRBD1, 8 bases. This CDR3 has 14 amino acids. Germline CDR1 MGHDK, CDR2 SYGVNS. V lost 6 bases to trimming and J lost 7 bases, with 15 bases between them. CDR3 sequence (DNA): TGTGCCAGCAGACGCACAGGGGGGGGCGGGGAGCTGTTTTTT. Amino acids: CASRRTGGGGELFF.

This rearrangement joins TRBV7-2 to TRBJ1-2; 8 nucleotides agree with TRBD1. Trimming removed 5 bases from V and 7 bases from J; junction bases left unmatched: 12. In germline, CDR1 is SGHTA, CDR2 FQGNSA. CDR3 length: 15 residues. The CDR3 is CASSEMRQGMSGYTF. The CDR3 nucleotides read TGTGCCAGCAGCGAAATGCGACAGGGGATGTCTGGCTACACCTTC.

This rearrangement joins TRBV11-2 to TRBJ1-1; D perhaps matches TRBD1 (6 bases). In germline, CDR1 is SGHAT, CDR2 FQNNGV. Trimming removed 6 bases from V and 5 bases from J, with 10 bases in between. This CDR3 is built from 12 residues. The CDR3 here is CASSTGLTEAFF. CDR3 DNA: TGTGCCAGCAGTACAGGGTTAACTGAAGCTTTCTTT.

The rearrangement joins TRBV7-8 to TRBJ2-3; 9 nucleotides align to TRBD1. Trimming took 5 bases from V and 2 from J; bases not matched to a gene: 5. The CDR3 totals 15 residues. CDR1 and CDR2 from the germline V gene are SGHVS and FQNEAQ. The CDR3 loop reads CASSLRTGATDTQYF. CDR3 sequence (DNA): TGTGCCAGCAGCCTCCGGACAGGGGCCACAGATACGCAGTATTTT. The complete variable domain, with remaining parts taken from reference TRBV7-8 and TRBJ2-3, reads GAGVSQSPRYKVAKRGQDVALRCDPISGHVSLFWYQQALGQGPEFLTYFQNEAQLDKSGLPSDRFFAERPEGSVSTLKIQRTQQEDSAVYLCASSLRTGATDTQYFGPGTRLTVL.

The rearrangement uses TRBV6-5 and TRBJ2-7; 8 nucleotides agree with TRBD2. The V segment lost 7 bases and the J segment 0 bases; nucleotides outside the gene matches: 8. CDR3 length: 15 residues. Germline assignment: CDR1 MNHEY and CDR2 SVGAGI. In nucleotides, the CDR3 is TGTGCCAGCACCCCACGGGGGGGGGACTCCTACGAGCAGTACTTC. Translating gives CASTPRGGDSYEQYF.

This chain joins TRBV4-3 and TRBJ2-5; 9 nucleotides agree with TRBD2. The CDR3 spans 16 residues. Per germline, CDR1 LGHNA and CDR2 YSLEER. Trimming removed 0 bases from V and 7 bases from J; junction bases left unmatched: 9. CDR3 sequence: CASSQDWTSDVGTQYF. Written as DNA, the CDR3 is TGCGCCAGCAGCCAAGACTGGACTAGCGATGTGGGGACCCAGTACTTC.

V is TRBV5-4 and J is TRBJ1-5; TRBD1 might be the D (6 bases). V was shortened by 2 bases and J by 4 bases, with 13 bases between the two germline ends. The germline V gene has CDR1 SGHNT and CDR2 YYREEE (reference sequence). The CDR3 extends over 15 amino acids. CDR3: CASSLGTSPNQPQHF. In DNA form, the CDR3 reads TGTGCCAGCAGCTTAGGGACATCCCCTAATCAGCCCCAGCATTTT.

This clone was picked up one time. The DNA for the CDR3 is TGCGCCAGCAGCCCACAGGGAGAAGGTTACAATGAGCAGTTCTTC. This translates into CASSPQGEGYNEQFF. The chain has TRBV5-1 and TRBJ2-1, with D tentatively TRBD1 (6 bases). V was clipped by 4 bases and J by 4 bases, with 15 bases between them. Germline V lookup: CDR1 SGHRS, CDR2 YFSETQ. The CDR3 spans 15 residues.

V and J are TRBV18 and TRBJ1-5; D is possibly TRBD1 (6 bases). Germline V lookup: CDR1 KGHSH, CDR2 LQKENI. The CDR3 runs to 15 residues. Trimming pared 3 bases from V and 7 bases from J, leaving 16 bases between. CDR3 loop: CASSPTGGGDQPQHF. The CDR3 DNA reads as TGTGCCAGCTCACCGACCGGAGGGGGGGACCAGCCCCAGCATTTT.

The V and J genes are TRBV9 and TRBJ2-6; D may be TRBD1 (7 bases). The CDR3 runs 17 residues. Germline loops: CDR1 SGDLS, CDR2 YYNGEE. V lost 3 bases, J lost 0 bases, and 13 bases lay in between. This chain's CDR3 is CASSARGRSSGANVLTF. CDR3 DNA: TGTGCCAGCAGCGCCAGGGGGAGGAGCTCTGGGGCCAACGTCCTGACTTTC.

The chain joins TRBV7-9 to TRBJ1-1; a possible D gene is TRBD1 (6 bases). Trimming stripped 5 bases from V and 0 bases from J, with 22 bases between. This CDR3 contains 18 residues. CDR1 SEHNR and CDR2 FQNEAQ come from the germline V gene (reference sequence). In DNA, the CDR3 is TGTGCCAGCAGCCCCCTTGGCGAGGGGGATGGCCTGAACACTGAAGCTTTCTTT. Translation gives CASSPLGEGDGLNTEAFF.

This chain uses TRBV18 with TRBJ2-7; 15 bases map to TRBD2. This CDR3 is 14 amino acids long. Germline V gene data show CDR1 as KGHSH and CDR2 as LQKENI. The trim removed 5 bases at V and 4 bases at J, leaving 0 bases unmatched. The CDR3 coding sequence is TGTGCCAGCTCAGGACTAGCGGGGGGGTACGAGCAGTACTTC. Translation gives CASSGLAGGYEQYF.

The chain couples TRBV6-2 or TRBV6-3 to TRBJ2-7; D is uncertain. Germline assignment: CDR1 MNHEY and CDR2 SVGEGT. The CDR3 contains 12 residues. V lost 6 bases, J lost 3 bases, and 9 bases lay in between. CDR3 sequence: CASSRLLYEQYF. Here the CDR3 DNA reads TGTGCCAGCAGCCGACTGCTCTACGAGCAGTACTTC.

The chain combines TRBV3-1 (or the pseudogene TRBV3-2) with TRBJ2-5; D is unresolved. From germline, CDR1 is LGHDT and CDR2 YNNKEL (reference sequence). The CDR3 consists of 15 residues. V dropped 4 bases and J dropped 3 bases, with 15 bases sitting between them. The CDR3 sequence: CASSRASYSKETQYF. For the CDR3, the DNA is TGTGCCAGCAGCCGGGCGTCGTACTCTAAAGAGACCCAGTACTTC.

The chain carries TRBV3-1 (or the pseudogene TRBV3-2) and TRBJ2-1, with 7 bases matching TRBD2. The CDR3 consists of 14 residues. Per the germline V gene, CDR1 is LGHDT and CDR2 is YNNKEL (reference sequence). V shed 6 bases, J shed 0 bases, and the junction held 2 bases outside the gene matches. The CDR3 loop is CASRPGGSYNEQFF. DNA for the CDR3: TGTGCCAGCAGGCCGGGGGGCTCCTACAATGAGCAGTTCTTC.

The chain couples TRBV9 to TRBJ1-1; the D is unclear. CDR1 and CDR2 from the germline V gene are SGDLS and YYNGEE. CDR3 length: 14 residues. The V end lost 4 bases, the J end lost 0 bases, and 10 bases lay between the germline ends. CDR3 coding DNA: TGTGCCAGCAGCCCCGGGTTGATGAACACTGAAGCTTTCTTT. Its translation: CASSPGLMNTEAFF. Looking up the rest from reference TRBV9 and TRBJ1-1 gives the full variable domain: DSGVTQTPKHLITATGQRVTLRCSPRSGDLSVYWYQQSLDQGLQFLIQYYNGEERAKGNILERFSAQQFPDLHSELNLSSLELGDSALYFCASSPGLMNTEAFFGQGTRLTVV.

The rearrangement uses TRBV21-1 and TRBJ2-2; TRBD1 is the table's D call, not checked against the DNA. TRBV21-1 is termed a pseudogene. The CDR3 consists of 14 residues. The CDR3 protein is CASSKVQNTGELFF. In nucleotides, the CDR3 is TGTGCCAGCAGCAAAGTACAAAACACCGGGGAGCTGTTTTTT.

V gene TRBV12-5 combines with J gene TRBJ2-1; perhaps TRBD1 as D (5 bases). V was shortened by 7 bases and J by 8 bases, with 9 bases between the two germline ends. The CDR3 loop spans 11 amino acids. Germline values: CDR1 LGHNT, CDR2 FRNRAP. In DNA form, the CDR3 reads TGTGCTAGTGCCGAAGGGGATGAGCAGTTCTTC. The encoded protein is CASAEGDEQFF. Looking up the rest from reference TRBV12-5 and TRBJ2-1 gives the full variable domain: DARVTQTPRHKVTEMGQEVTMRCQPILGHNTVFWYRQTMMQGLELLAYFRNRAPLDDSGMPKDRFSAEMPDATLATLKIQPSEPRDSAVYFCASAEGDEQFFGPGTRLTVL.

This sequence joins TRBV18 and TRBJ1-1; a possible D gene is TRBD1 (5 bases). The CDR3 length is 14 residues. V was pared by 2 bases and J by 0 bases, with 7 bases between. Germline V gene data show CDR1 as KGHSH and CDR2 as LQKENI. CDR3 amino acids: CASSPDSMNTEAFF. CDR3 sequence (DNA): TGTGCCAGCTCACCAGACAGCATGAACACTGAAGCTTTCTTT.